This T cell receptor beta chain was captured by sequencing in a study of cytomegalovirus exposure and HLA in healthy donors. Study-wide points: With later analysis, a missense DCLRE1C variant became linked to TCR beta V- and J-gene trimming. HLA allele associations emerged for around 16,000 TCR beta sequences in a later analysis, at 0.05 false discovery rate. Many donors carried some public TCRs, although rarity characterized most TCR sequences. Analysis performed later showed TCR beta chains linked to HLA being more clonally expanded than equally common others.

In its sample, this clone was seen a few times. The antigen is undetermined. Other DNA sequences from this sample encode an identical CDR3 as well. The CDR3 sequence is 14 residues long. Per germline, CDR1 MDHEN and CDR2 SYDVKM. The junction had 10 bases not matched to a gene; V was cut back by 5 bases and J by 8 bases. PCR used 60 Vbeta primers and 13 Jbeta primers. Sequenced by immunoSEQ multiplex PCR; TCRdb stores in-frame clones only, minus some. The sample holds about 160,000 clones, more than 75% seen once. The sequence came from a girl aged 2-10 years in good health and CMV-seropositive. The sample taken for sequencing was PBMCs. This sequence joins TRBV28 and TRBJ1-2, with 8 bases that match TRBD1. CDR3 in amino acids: CASSPQTGAGGYTF. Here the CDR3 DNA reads TGTGCCAGCAGTCCCCAGACAGGGGCCGGAGGCTACACCTTC.